A selection of T cell receptor beta chains follows, all from one sample in a study of human T cells and chemical hapten exposure. TCRdb re-called the RACE reads with MiXCR, one entry per CDR3 protein. The sample has more than 95,000 distinct CDR3 sequences; less than 35% are singletons. The material was whole blood, obtained in connection with sensitization to the hapten diphenylcyclopropenone (DPC). The receptors derive from a man between 40 and 49 years old with alopecia areata. Some clones in this sample may be carry-over from other donors' samples. Both conserved end residues are part of each CDR3. A D gene is named only where the DNA matches it firmly. Clone size is given for some rows only: seen once, a few or many times, or a class if the clone is expanded.

clone_size d_call j_call v_call cdr3_aa cdr3_nt
NA NA TRBJ2-3 TRBV20-1 CSAPQGGPDTQYF TGCAGTGCTCCGCAAGGAGGCCCAGATACGCAGTATTTT
NA NA TRBJ1-1 TRBV7-2 CASTFPSGQPNTEAFF TGTGCCAGCACCTTCCCCTCCGGACAACCGAACACTGAAGCTTTCTTT
NA NA TRBJ1-5 TRBV28 CASSLVGDIGQPQHF TGTGCCAGCAGTTTAGTTGGGGATATCGGTCAGCCCCAGCATTTT
NA NA TRBJ2-5 TRBV18 CASSLKNQETQYF TGTGCCAGCTCACTTAAGAACCAAGAGACCCAGTACTTC
many TRBD1 TRBJ2-3 TRBV12-3/TRBV12-4 CASSSDRGADTQYF TGTGCCAGCAGTTCAGACAGGGGGGCAGATACGCAGTATTTT
NA NA TRBJ2-6 TRBV7-2 CASSLAPGTSSSGANVLTF TGTGCCAGCAGCTTAGCCCCCGGGACATCCAGCTCTGGGGCCAACGTCCTGACTTTC
NA TRBD2 TRBJ2-1 TRBV6-2/TRBV6-3 CASSYSGRADNEQFF TGTGCCAGCAGTTACAGCGGGAGGGCCGACAATGAGCAGTTCTTC
NA NA TRBJ1-5 TRBV7-2 CASSAGSNQPQHF TGTGCCAGCAGCGCAGGGAGCAATCAGCCCCAGCATTTT
few NA TRBJ1-2 TRBV4-2 CASSQDLTGSNYGYTF TGTGCCAGCAGCCAAGATCTGACAGGATCTAACTATGGCTACACCTTC
NA TRBD1 TRBJ2-1 TRBV7-9 CASSWGQLLDNEQFF TGTGCCAGCAGTTGGGGACAGCTGCTAGACAATGAGCAGTTCTTC
NA TRBD2 TRBJ2-4 TRBV7-2 CASSLRPGLAVTTKNIQYF TGTGCCAGCAGCTTAAGGCCGGGACTAGCGGTGACGACAAAAAACATTCAGTACTTC
NA TRBD2 TRBJ2-3 TRBV27 CAGSGGTSGRNTQYF TGTGCCGGCAGTGGAGGGACTAGCGGGAGGAATACGCAGTATTTT
NA NA TRBJ2-5 TRBV7-7 CASSFLGSQETQYF TGTGCCAGCAGCTTCCTGGGTAGCCAAGAGACCCAGTACTTC
few NA TRBJ2-2 TRBV27 CASSPLSFGTEANTGELFF TGTGCCAGCAGTCCTTTATCCTTTGGGACGGAGGCGAACACCGGGGAGCTGTTTTTT
NA TRBD1 TRBJ1-5 TRBV7-9 CASSLTIDRGGNQPQHF TGTGCCAGCAGCTTAACCATAGACAGGGGGGGCAATCAGCCCCAGCATTTT
NA TRBD2 TRBJ2-6 TRBV12-3/TRBV12-4 CASSQRRTSGSRWANVLTF TGTGCCAGCAGTCAACGCCGGACTAGCGGGAGTAGGTGGGCCAACGTCCTGACTTTC
few NA TRBJ1-1 TRBV28 CASSTPPMAEAFF TGTGCCAGCAGTACCCCACCGATGGCTGAAGCTTTCTTT
NA NA TRBJ1-5 TRBV6-5 CASSLDSHSNQPQHF TGTGCCAGCAGTCTTGACAGTCATAGCAATCAGCCCCAGCATTTT
many NA TRBJ2-7 TRBV20-1 CSARDGNSGDFYF TGCAGTGCTAGAGACGGCAATAGCGGAGATTTTTACTTC
NA TRBD1 TRBJ2-5 TRBV7-6 CASSYHRGETQYF TGTGCCAGCAGTTATCACAGGGGGGAGACCCAGTACTTC
few NA TRBJ2-7 TRBV27 CASSLRQGISYEQYF TGTGCCAGCAGTTTACGGCAGGGAATTTCCTACGAGCAGTACTTC
many NA TRBJ2-7 TRBV7-6 CASSPQGSTYEQYF TGTGCCAGCAGCCCACAGGGTTCAACCTACGAGCAGTACTTC